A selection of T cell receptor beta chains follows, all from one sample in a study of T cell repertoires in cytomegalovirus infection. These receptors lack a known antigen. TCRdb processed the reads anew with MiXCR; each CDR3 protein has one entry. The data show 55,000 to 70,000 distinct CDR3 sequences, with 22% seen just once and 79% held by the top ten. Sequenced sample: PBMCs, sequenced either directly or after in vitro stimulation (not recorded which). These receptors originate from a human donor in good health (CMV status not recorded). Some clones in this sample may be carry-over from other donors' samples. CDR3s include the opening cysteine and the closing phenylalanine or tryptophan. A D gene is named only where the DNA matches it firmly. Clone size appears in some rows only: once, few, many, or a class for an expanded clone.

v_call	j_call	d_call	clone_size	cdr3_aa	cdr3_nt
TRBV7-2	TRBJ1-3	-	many	CASSGWWGGGNTIYF	TGTGCCAGCAGCGGATGGTGGGGGGGAGGAAACACCATATATTTT
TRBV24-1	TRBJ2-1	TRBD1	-	CATSGRDRGNEQFF	TGTGCCACCAGTGGGAGGGACAGGGGGAATGAGCAGTTCTTC
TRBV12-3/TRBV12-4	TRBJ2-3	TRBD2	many	CASRRVGGLSTDTQYF	TGTGCCAGCAGGCGAGTTGGGGGACTAAGCACAGATACGCAGTATTTT
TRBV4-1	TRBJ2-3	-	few	CASSQRFGDWSTDTQYF	TGCGCCAGCAGCCAAAGGTTTGGCGACTGGAGCACAGATACGCAGTATTTT
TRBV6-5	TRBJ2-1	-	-	CASSYSPLSSYNEQFF	TGTGCCAGCAGTTACAGCCCCCTGAGCTCCTACAATGAGCAGTTCTTC
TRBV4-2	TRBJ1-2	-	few	CASSQEHGNYGYTF	TGTGCCAGCAGCCAAGAACACGGAAACTATGGCTACACCTTC
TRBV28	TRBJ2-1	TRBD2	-	CASSFLQGLLAGYNEQFF	TGTGCCAGCAGTTTTCTACAGGGGCTGCTAGCGGGGTACAATGAGCAGTTCTTC
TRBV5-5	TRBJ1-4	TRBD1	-	CASRRTGSRGGEKLFF	TGTGCCAGCAGGCGGACAGGGTCCCGTGGGGGCGAAAAACTGTTTTTT
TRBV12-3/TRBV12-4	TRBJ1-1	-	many	CASSSGRGDTEAFF	TGTGCCAGCAGTTCCGGACGGGGGGACACTGAAGCTTTCTTT
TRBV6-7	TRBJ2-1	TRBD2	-	CASSYTYKGLAGQFRNEQFF	TGTGCCAGCAGTTACACCTACAAGGGACTAGCGGGACAGTTTAGGAATGAGCAGTTCTTC
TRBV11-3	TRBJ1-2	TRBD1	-	CASSFNMGQLYGYTF	TGTGCCAGCAGCTTTAATATGGGACAGCTGTATGGCTACACCTTC
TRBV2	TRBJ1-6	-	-	CASDGSSPLHF	TGTGCCAGTGACGGGTCCTCACCCCTCCACTTT
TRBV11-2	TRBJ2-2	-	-	CASSLDPTNTGELFF	TGTGCCAGCAGCTTAGATCCTACGAACACCGGGGAGCTGTTTTTT
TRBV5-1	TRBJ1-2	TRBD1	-	CASSDEGTGSGYGYTF	TGCGCCAGCAGCGACGAGGGGACAGGATCAGGGTATGGCTACACCTTC
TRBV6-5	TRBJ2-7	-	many	CASSYGDRTYEQYF	TGTGCCAGCAGTTACGGAGACAGAACCTACGAGCAGTACTTC
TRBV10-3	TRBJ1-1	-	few	CAISGTGTEAFF	TGTGCCATCAGTGGAACAGGGACTGAAGCTTTCTTT
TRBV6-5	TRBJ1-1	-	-	CASSKTQGNTEAFF	TGTGCCAGCAGCAAGACACAGGGGAACACTGAAGCTTTCTTT
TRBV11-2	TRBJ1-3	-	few	CASSLGPPPGNTIYF	TGTGCCAGCAGCTTAGGCCCCCCACCTGGAAACACCATATATTTT
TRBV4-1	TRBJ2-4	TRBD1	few	CASSLPWGQQNIQYF	TGCGCCAGCAGCCTTCCTTGGGGACAGCAAAACATTCAGTACTTC
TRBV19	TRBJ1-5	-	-	CASSSRGMSNQPQHF	TGTGCCAGTAGTAGCAGGGGCATGAGCAATCAGCCCCAGCATTTT
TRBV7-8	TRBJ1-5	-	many	CASSLARSKRTQPQHF	TGTGCCAGCAGCTTAGCGCGGTCAAAGCGGACTCAGCCCCAGCATTTT
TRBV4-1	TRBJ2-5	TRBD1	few	CASSQGQGAGGETQYF	TGCGCCAGCAGCCAAGGACAGGGGGCCGGGGGAGAGACCCAGTACTTC
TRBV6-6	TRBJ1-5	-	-	CASSRGSAEGGPSNQPQHF	TGTGCCAGCAGCCGCGGGAGTGCGGAGGGAGGGCCAAGCAATCAGCCCCAGCATTTT
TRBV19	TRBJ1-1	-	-	CAGSRRGGTEAFF	TGTGCCGGTAGCCGCCGGGGGGGCACTGAAGCTTTCTTT
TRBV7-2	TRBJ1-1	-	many	CASSFGQSNTEAFF	TGTGCCAGCAGCTTCGGACAGTCGAACACTGAAGCTTTCTTT
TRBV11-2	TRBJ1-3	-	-	CASSLEVGLTGNTIYF	TGTGCCAGCAGCTTGGAGGTGGGGTTGACTGGAAACACCATATATTTT
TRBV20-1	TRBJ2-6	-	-	CSARTESGANVLTF	TGCAGTGCTAGAACGGAGTCTGGGGCCAACGTCCTGACTTTC
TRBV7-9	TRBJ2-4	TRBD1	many	CASSPRTGFDIQYF	TGTGCCAGCAGCCCACGGACAGGGTTCGACATTCAGTACTTC
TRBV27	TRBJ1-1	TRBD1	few	CASSRNRDRGRLITEAFF	TGTGCCAGCAGTCGCAACCGGGACAGGGGGCGCTTGATCACTGAAGCTTTCTTT
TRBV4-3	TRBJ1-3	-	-	CASSQDLGGGWTGNTIYF	TGCGCCAGCAGCCAAGATCTTGGGGGGGGTTGGACTGGAAACACCATATATTTT
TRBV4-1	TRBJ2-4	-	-	CASSQDEGPGAKNIQYF	TGCGCCAGCAGCCAAGACGAGGGGCCCGGGGCCAAAAACATTCAGTACTTC
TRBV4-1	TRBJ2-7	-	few	CASSQESPDGAYEQYF	TGCGCCAGCAGCCAAGAATCTCCGGACGGAGCCTACGAGCAGTACTTC
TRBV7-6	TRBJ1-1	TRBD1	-	CASKAEGAFAEAFF	TGTGCCAGCAAAGCGGAGGGGGCTTTCGCTGAAGCTTTCTTT
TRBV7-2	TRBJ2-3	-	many	CASSRLDRERAQYF	TGTGCCAGCAGCCGACTCGATAGAGAAAGGGCGCAGTATTTT
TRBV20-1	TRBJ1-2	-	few	CSAQGSWDGYTF	TGCAGTGCTCAGGGGAGTTGGGATGGCTACACCTTC
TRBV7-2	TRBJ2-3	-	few	CASRTGGASTDTQYF	TGTGCCAGCAGAACGGGGGGCGCGAGCACAGATACGCAGTATTTT
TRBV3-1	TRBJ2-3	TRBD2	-	CASSQHAGGSTDTQYF	TGTGCCAGCAGCCAACACGCGGGAGGGAGCACAGATACGCAGTATTTT
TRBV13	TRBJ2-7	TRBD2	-	CASSPRGVTAYEQYF	TGTGCCAGCAGCCCCCGGGGGGTTACCGCCTACGAGCAGTACTTC
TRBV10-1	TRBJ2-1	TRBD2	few	CASSSRSGGYNEQFF	TGCGCCAGCAGTTCGCGAAGCGGGGGGTACAATGAGCAGTTCTTC
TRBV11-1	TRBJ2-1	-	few	CASSRDRYNEQFF	TGTGCCAGCAGCAGAGACAGGTACAATGAGCAGTTCTTC